These 20 T cell receptor beta chains originate from one sample sequenced in a study of regulatory T cells in long-lasting Graves disease. Arm-PCR of CDR3 regions and iRepertoire HTBI primers were used to build TCR beta libraries. TCRdb ran MiXCR on the multiplex PCR reads and lists one entry per CDR3 protein. Seen here are under 350,000 distinct CDR3 sequences, 22% observed once, and the top ten hold 56%. Time point meaning: persistent/refractory GD, antithyroid drugs over 5 years with positive TRAb. Isolated PBMC RNA provided the starting material for the TCR library. The material sequenced was peripheral blood mononuclear cells (PBMCs), taken when the disease was refractory, from a patient treated with antithyroid drugs. These receptors all stem from a female donor with Graves disease.

This clonotype has a count of ten or more. V and J are TRBV7-2 and TRBJ2-7, with a possible D match to TRBD2 (6 bases). Germline lookup yields CDR1 SGHTA and CDR2 FQGNSA. V was pared by 7 bases and J by 2 bases, with 21 bases between. CDR3 length: 16 residues. CDR3 nucleotide sequence: TGTGCCAGCACCGTCGTCGGGTCCGGGAGCGCCTACGAGCAGTACTTC. As protein: CASTVVGSGSAYEQYF.

The chain recombines TRBV6-1 with TRBJ1-2; D gene uncertain. Trimming removed 7 bases from V and 2 bases from J, with 5 bases in between. The CDR3 has 11 residues. In germline, CDR1 is MNHNS, CDR2 SASEGT. The CDR3 loop reads CASKRNYGYTF. The CDR3 DNA is TGTGCCAGCAAAAGAAACTATGGCTACACCTTC.

The chain recombines TRBV12-3 or TRBV12-4 with TRBJ1-2, with 9 bases aligning to TRBD1. V shed 5 bases and J 6 bases; nucleotides not matched to a gene: 13. The CDR3 has 16 amino acids. The DNA for the CDR3 is TGTGCCAGCAGTCCGCGAGGGGACAGGGTATCCCATGGCTACACCTTC. Translation: CASSPRGDRVSHGYTF.

This rearrangement joins TRBV7-2 to TRBJ2-7; 14 bases are shared with TRBD2. This CDR3 has 17 residues. Germline V CDR1 and CDR2: SGHTA, FQGNSA. V lost 5 bases and J lost 0; bases outside the gene matches: 6. CDR3 DNA: TGTGCCAGCAGCCGAGGACTAGCGGGAGGCAGCTCCTACGAGCAGTACTTC. Translated: CASSRGLAGGSSYEQYF.

The V call is TRBV3-1, the J call TRBJ2-6; D not resolved. This CDR3 is 17 amino acids long. The germline CDR1 and CDR2 sequences are LGHDT and YNNKEL (reference sequence). Deletions cut 1 base from V and 3 bases from J, with 13 bases between. The CDR3 region is CASSQVPLFGGANVLTF. In DNA form, the CDR3 reads TGTGCCAGCAGCCAAGTTCCCCTGTTTGGTGGGGCCAACGTCCTGACTTTC.

In its sample, this clonotype was seen many times. The chain has TRBV25-1 and TRBJ2-7; tentative D call: TRBD1 (7 bases). This CDR3 is built from 15 residues. V dropped 3 bases and J dropped 3 bases, with 15 bases sitting between them. Germline V gives CDR1 MGHDK, CDR2 SYGVNS. CDR3: CASSDFQGGNYEQYF. The CDR3 region has the DNA TGTGCCAGCAGTGATTTTCAGGGGGGCAACTACGAGCAGTACTTC.

The V call is TRBV6-2 or TRBV6-3, the J call TRBJ2-3; D gene uncertain. Germline values: CDR1 MNHEY, CDR2 SVGEGT. Trimming cost V 0 bases and J 0 bases, with 10 bases left between them. CDR3 length equals 16 residues. DNA of the CDR3: TGTGCCAGCAGTTACTCCGGTGAGCCTAGCACAGATACGCAGTATTTT. Translation gives CASSYSGEPSTDTQYF.

In regard to this clonotype: This could be a read error, since a much larger clone is one nucleotide away. In this CDR3 the conserved last residue, phenylalanine or tryptophan, is missing, so a read error is likely. V gene TRBV20-1 combines with J gene TRBJ1-1, with D perhaps matching TRBD1 (6 bases). V dropped 5 bases and J dropped 0 bases, with 10 bases sitting between them. In germline, CDR1 is DFQATT, CDR2 SNEGSKA (reference sequence). This CDR3 is 13 amino acids long. CDR3 loop: CSAQGQLNTEAFV. The CDR3 region has the DNA TGCAGTGCTCAAGGACAGCTGAACACTGAAGCTTTCGTT.

This clonotype was recorded once. The V call is TRBV7-9, the J call TRBJ2-7; the match to TRBD2 covers 7 bases. J gave up 4 bases and V 5 bases, and 17 bases lay outside the gene matches. This CDR3 is 17 amino acids long. Germline V gene data show CDR1 as SEHNR and CDR2 as FQNEAQ (reference sequence). The CDR3 reads CASSPRGVAGVLYEQYF. The CDR3 DNA sequence: TGTGCCAGCAGCCCTCGGGGGGTGGCGGGAGTTCTTTACGAGCAGTACTTC.

The chain is built from TRBV9 and TRBJ1-1, with a possible D match to TRBD1 (6 bases). CDR3 length: 15 amino acids. Germline-derived CDR1 and CDR2 are SGDLS and YYNGEE. Trimming left V 0 bases short and J 2 bases short, with 11 bases between. The CDR3 bases are TGTGCCAGCAGCGTAGTGGGGGGGGCAAACACTGAAGCTTTCTTT. As protein: CASSVVGGANTEAFF.

The genes are TRBV12-3 or TRBV12-4 and TRBJ2-4; D tentatively reads TRBD1 or TRBD2 (5 bases each). The CDR3 loop spans 13 amino acids. The V and J ends lost 5 bases and 0 bases respectively, with 5 bases between them. In nucleotides, the CDR3 is TGTGCCAGCAGTGGGACAGCCAAAAACATTCAGTACTTC. Amino acids: CASSGTAKNIQYF.

The rearrangement links TRBV28 to TRBJ1-1; TRBD1 agrees at 8 bases. The CDR3 consists of 16 residues. The V gene's germline CDR1 is MDHEN and CDR2 SYDVKM. J gave up 0 bases and V 5 bases, and 8 bases lay outside the gene matches. The CDR3 protein is CASSPLRDRMNTEAFF. DNA for the CDR3: TGTGCCAGCAGTCCCTTACGGGACAGGATGAACACTGAAGCTTTCTTT.

This clonotype was picked up a small number of times. The rearrangement joins TRBV5-6 to TRBJ2-2; D might be TRBD1 or TRBD2, each matching 5 bases. V lost 6 bases and J 7 bases, leaving 13 bases between the germline ends. This CDR3 region has 13 residues. The V gene's germline CDR1 is SGHDT and CDR2 YYEEEE. The DNA of the CDR3 is TGTGCCAGCAACGCACTAGGGGTCGGGGAGCTGTTTTTT. Protein sequence: CASNALGVGELFF.

In regard to this clonotype: The CDR3 end shows no conserved phenylalanine or tryptophan, and so a read error is likely. V gene TRBV5-1 combines with J gene TRBJ2-6, with 9 bases identical to TRBD1. V trimming: 4 bases; J trimming: 2 bases; junction bases outside the gene matches: 7. The CDR3 is 17 amino acids. The V gene's germline CDR1 is SGHRS and CDR2 YFSETQ. The CDR3 spells CASSRSRDRAGANVLTL. DNA for the CDR3: TGCGCCAGCAGCCGGTCCCGGGACAGGGCTGGGGCCAACGTCCTGACTCTC.

The rearrangement joins TRBV7-8 to TRBJ2-7, with no clear D. V was cut by 2 bases and J by 1 base, with 15 bases left in between. Germline V gene data show CDR1 as SGHVS and CDR2 as FQNEAQ. There are 16 residues in the CDR3. CDR3 in amino acids: CASSLTSEEASYEQYF. For the CDR3, the DNA is TGTGCCAGCAGCTTAACGTCGGAAGAGGCGTCCTACGAGCAGTACTTC.

This clonotype was seen a handful of times. The rearrangement links TRBV5-1 to TRBJ2-7, with D unresolved. This CDR3 is 13 amino acids long. Trimming stripped 1 base from V and 6 bases from J, with 11 bases between. The germline CDR1 and CDR2 sequences are SGHRS and YFSETQ. The DNA for the CDR3 is TGCGCCAGCAGCTTGTCTAGACAAGGCGAGCAGTACTTC. Residues: CASSLSRQGEQYF.

The rearrangement links TRBV3-1 to TRBJ2-1; the D gene is possibly TRBD2 (5 bases). CDR1 and CDR2 (germline): LGHDT, YNNKEL (reference sequence). Trimming stripped 1 base from V and 4 bases from J, with 14 bases between. This CDR3 contains 16 residues. Here the CDR3 reads CASSQVPSGVYNEQFF. CDR3 sequence (DNA): TGTGCCAGCAGCCAAGTTCCCAGCGGAGTGTACAATGAGCAGTTCTTC.

This chain uses TRBV7-9 with TRBJ2-1, with 8 bases aligning to TRBD2. CDR1 and CDR2 (germline): SEHNR, FQNEAQ (reference sequence). The CDR3 sequence is 16 residues long. V lost 5 bases, J lost 5 bases, and 11 bases stayed unmatched. The CDR3 nucleotides read TGTGCCAGCAGCGAAAACCCATGGCGGGAGGACAATGAGCAGTTCTTC. Translating gives CASSENPWREDNEQFF.

The chain recombines TRBV15 with TRBJ1-2; D ambiguous. The germline V gene has CDR1 LNHNV and CDR2 YYDKDF (reference sequence). This CDR3 comprises 14 residues. The V gene lost 5 bases and the J gene lost 1 base, with 11 bases spanning the gap. The CDR3 loop is CATSPSPSNYGYTF. The CDR3 DNA follows: TGTGCCACCAGCCCATCCCCCAGTAACTATGGCTACACCTTC. The full variable domain, in which reference TRBV15 and TRBJ1-2 provide the parts outside the CDR3, is DAMVIQNPRYQVTQFGKPVTLSCSQTLNHNVMYWYQQKSSQAPKLLFHYYDKDFNNEADTPDNFQSRRPNTSFCFLDIRSPGLGDTAMYLCATSPSPSNYGYTFGSGTRLTVV.

This clonotype showed up many times. This sequence joins TRBV28 and TRBJ2-2, with no clear D. Between the trimmed V and J ends, which lost 10 bases and 5 bases, there was a span of 17 bases. CDR3 length: 14 amino acids. Looked up from germline, CDR1 is MDHEN and CDR2 is SYDVKM. The CDR3 nucleotides read TGTGCCACTCTCCCGGCCTCCACAACCGGGGAGCTGTTTTTT. Translating gives CATLPASTTGELFF.